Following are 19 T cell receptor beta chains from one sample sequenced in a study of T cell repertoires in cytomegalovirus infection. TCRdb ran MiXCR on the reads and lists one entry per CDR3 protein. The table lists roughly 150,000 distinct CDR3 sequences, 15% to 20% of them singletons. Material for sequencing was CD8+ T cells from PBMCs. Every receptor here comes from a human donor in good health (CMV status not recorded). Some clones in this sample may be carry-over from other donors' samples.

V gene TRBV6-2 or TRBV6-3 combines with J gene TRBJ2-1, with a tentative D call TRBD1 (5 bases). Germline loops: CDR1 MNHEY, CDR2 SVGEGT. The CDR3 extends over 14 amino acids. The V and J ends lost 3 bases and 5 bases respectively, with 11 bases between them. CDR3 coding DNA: TGTGCCAGCAGTTATCCCCAGGGTGACAATGAGCAGTTCTTC. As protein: CASSYPQGDNEQFF.

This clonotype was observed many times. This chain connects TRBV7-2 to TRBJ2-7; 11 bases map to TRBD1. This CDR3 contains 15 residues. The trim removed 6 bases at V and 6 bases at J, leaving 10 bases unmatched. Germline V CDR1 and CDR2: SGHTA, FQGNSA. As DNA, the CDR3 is TGTGCCAGCAGACCCCTCGGACAGGGGGCGCGCGAGCAGTACTTC. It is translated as CASRPLGQGAREQYF.

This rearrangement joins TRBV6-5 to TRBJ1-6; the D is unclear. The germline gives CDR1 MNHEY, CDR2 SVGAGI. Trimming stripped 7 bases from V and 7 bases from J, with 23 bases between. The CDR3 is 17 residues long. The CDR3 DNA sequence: TGTGCCAGCACCTCTTTTGCAGGAGCTAGACTAAATTCACCCCTCCACTTT. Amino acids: CASTSFAGARLNSPLHF.

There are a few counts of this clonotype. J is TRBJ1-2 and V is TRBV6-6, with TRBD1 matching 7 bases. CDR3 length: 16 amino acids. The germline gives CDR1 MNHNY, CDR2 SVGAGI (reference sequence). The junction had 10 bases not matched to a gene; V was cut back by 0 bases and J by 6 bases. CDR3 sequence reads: CASSYSKPQGEDGYTF. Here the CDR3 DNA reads TGTGCCAGCAGTTACTCGAAACCGCAGGGGGAAGATGGCTACACCTTC.

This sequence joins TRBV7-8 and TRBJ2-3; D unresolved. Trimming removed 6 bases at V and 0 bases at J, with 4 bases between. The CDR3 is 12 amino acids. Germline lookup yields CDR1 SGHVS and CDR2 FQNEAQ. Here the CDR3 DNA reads TGTGCCAGCAGTTCTAGCACAGATACGCAGTATTTT. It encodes CASSSSTDTQYF.

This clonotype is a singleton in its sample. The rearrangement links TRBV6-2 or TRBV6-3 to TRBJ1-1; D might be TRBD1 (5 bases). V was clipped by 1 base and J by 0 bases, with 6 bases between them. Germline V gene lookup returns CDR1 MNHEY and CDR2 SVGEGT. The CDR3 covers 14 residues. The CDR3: CASSYWGLNTEAFF. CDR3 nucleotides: TGTGCCAGCAGTTACTGGGGCCTGAACACTGAAGCTTTCTTT.

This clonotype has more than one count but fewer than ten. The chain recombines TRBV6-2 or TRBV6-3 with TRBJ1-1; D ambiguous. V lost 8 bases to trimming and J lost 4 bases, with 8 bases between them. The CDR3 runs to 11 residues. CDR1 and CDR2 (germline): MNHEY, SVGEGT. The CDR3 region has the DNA TGTGCCAGCGGACTGGGCACTGAAGCTTTCTTT. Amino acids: CASGLGTEAFF.

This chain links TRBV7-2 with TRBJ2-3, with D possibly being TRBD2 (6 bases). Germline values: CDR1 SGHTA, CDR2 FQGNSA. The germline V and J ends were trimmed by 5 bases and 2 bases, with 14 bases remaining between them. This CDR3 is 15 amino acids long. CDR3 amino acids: CASSPSDYYTDTQYF. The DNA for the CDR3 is TGTGCCAGCAGCCCGTCGGACTACTACACAGATACGCAGTATTTT.

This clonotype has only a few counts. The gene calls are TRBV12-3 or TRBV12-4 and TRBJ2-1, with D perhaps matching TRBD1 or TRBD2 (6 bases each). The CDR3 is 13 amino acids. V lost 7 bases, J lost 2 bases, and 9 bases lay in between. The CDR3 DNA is TGTGCCAGCAAGGGGGGAACCTACAATGAGCAGTTCTTC. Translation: CASKGGTYNEQFF.

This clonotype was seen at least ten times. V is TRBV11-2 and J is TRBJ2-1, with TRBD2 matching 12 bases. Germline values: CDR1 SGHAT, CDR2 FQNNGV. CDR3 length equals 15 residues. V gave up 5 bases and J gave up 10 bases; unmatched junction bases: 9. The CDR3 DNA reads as TGTGCCAGCAGCATGACTAGCGGGAGTGTGTCCGAGCAGTTCTTC. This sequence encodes CASSMTSGSVSEQFF. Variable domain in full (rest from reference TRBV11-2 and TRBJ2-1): EAGVAQSPRYKIIEKRQSVAFWCNPISGHATLYWYQQILGQGPKLLIQFQNNGVVDDSQLPKDRFSAERLKGVDSTLKIQPAKLEDSAVYLCASSMTSGSVSEQFFGPGTRLTVL.

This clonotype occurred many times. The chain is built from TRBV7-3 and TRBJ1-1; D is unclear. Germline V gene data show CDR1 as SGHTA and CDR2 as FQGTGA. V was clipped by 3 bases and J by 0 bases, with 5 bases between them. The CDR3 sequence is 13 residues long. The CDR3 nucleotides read TGTGCCAGCAGCTTGGTGTTGAACACTGAAGCTTTCTTT. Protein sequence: CASSLVLNTEAFF.

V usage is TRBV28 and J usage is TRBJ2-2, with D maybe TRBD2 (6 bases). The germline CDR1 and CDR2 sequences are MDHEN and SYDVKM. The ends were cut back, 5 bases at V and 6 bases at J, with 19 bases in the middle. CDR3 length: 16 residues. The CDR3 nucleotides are TGTGCCAGCAGTCCTTTGGGACTCCCTCACGCCGGGGAGCTGTTTTTT. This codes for CASSPLGLPHAGELFF.

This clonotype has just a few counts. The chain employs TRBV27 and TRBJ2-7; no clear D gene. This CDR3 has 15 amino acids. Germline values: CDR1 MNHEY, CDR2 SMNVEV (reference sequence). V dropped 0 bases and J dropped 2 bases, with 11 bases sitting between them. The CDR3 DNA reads TGTGCCAGCAGTTTATCCGCAGTGCCTACCTACGAGCAGTACTTC. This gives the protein CASSLSAVPTYEQYF.

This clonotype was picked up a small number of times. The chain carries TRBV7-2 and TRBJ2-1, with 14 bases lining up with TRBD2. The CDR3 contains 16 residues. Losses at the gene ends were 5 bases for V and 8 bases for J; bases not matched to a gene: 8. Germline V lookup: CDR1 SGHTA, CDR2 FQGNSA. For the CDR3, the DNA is TGTGCCAGCAGCCTAGAGACTAGCGGGAGGGTCTATGAGCAGTTCTTC. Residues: CASSLETSGRVYEQFF.

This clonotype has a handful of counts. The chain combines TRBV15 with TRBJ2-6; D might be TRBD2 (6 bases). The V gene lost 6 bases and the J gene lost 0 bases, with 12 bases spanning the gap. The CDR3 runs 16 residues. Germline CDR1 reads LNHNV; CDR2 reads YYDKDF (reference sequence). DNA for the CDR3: TGTGCCACCAGTCCGGGGGAAGCCTCTGGGGCCAACGTCCTGACTTTC. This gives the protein CATSPGEASGANVLTF.

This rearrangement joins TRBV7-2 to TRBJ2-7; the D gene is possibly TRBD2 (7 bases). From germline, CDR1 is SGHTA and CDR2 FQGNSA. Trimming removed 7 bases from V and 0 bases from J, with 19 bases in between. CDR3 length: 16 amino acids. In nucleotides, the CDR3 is TGTGCCAGCACCCCGGGGGGCGGGCCCGACTCCTACGAGCAGTACTTC. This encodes CASTPGGGPDSYEQYF.

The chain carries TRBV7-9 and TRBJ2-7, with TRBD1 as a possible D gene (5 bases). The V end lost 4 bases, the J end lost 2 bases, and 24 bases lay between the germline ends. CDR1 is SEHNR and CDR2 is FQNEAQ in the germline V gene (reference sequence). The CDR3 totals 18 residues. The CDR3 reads CASSSRQPGQKGAYEQYF. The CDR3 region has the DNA TGTGCCAGCAGCTCTCGACAACCTGGACAAAAGGGCGCCTACGAGCAGTACTTC. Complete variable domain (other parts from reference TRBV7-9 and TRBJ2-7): DTGVSQNPRHKITKRGQNVTFRCDPISEHNRLYWYRQTLGQGPEFLTYFQNEAQLEKSRLLSDRFSAERPKGSFSTLEIQRTEQGDSAMYLCASSSRQPGQKGAYEQYFGPGTRLTVT.

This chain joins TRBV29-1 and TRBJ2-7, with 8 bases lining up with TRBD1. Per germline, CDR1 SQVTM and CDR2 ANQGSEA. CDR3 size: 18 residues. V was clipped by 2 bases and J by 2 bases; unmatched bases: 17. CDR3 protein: CSVELGGGDEQGAYEQYF. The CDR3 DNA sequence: TGCAGCGTTGAATTAGGAGGCGGAGACGAACAGGGGGCCTACGAGCAGTACTTC.

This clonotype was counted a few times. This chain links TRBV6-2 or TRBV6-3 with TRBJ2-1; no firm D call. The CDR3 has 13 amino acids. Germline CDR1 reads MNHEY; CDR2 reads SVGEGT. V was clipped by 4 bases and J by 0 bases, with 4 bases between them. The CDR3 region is CASSFFSYNEQFF. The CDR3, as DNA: TGTGCCAGCAGTTTTTTCTCCTACAATGAGCAGTTCTTC.